This TCR beta chain stems from a study of siplizumab effects on memory and regulatory T cells. Each sample contributed roughly 100,000 TCR templates to the assay. Repertoires were generated with immunoSEQ multiplex PCR, while TCRdb's copy carries only in-frame clones and drops some. The sample has 85,000 to 130,000 clones; over 85% are singletons. Germline CDR1 is LNHDA and CDR2 is SQIVND (reference sequence). This CDR3 spans 18 amino acids. Losses at the gene ends were 5 bases for V and 0 bases for J; bases not matched to a gene: 10. J is TRBJ2-6 and V is TRBV19; TRBD1 matches 7 bases. The sequenced sample consisted of Tregs sorted from blood. This TCR came from a human donor in good health. The CDR3 region has the DNA TGTGCCAGTAGTCCGCGTCCCGGGACAGTCTCTGGGGCCAACGTCCTGACTTTC. Residues: CASSPRPGTVSGANVLTF.